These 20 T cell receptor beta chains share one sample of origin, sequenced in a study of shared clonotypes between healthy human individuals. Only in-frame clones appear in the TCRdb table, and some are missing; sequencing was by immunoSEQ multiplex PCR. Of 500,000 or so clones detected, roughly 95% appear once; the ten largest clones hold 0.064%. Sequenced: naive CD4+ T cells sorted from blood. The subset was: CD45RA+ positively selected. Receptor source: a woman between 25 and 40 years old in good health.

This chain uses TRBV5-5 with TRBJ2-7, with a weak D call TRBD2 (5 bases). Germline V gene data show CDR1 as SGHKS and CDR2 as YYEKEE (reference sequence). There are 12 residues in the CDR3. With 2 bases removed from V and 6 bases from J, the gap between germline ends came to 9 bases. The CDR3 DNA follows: TGTGCCAGCAGCTTCAGTCGGGGCGAGCAGTACTTC. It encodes CASSFSRGEQYF. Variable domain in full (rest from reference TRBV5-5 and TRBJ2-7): DAGVTQSPTHLIKTRGQQVTLRCSPISGHKSVSWYQQVLGQGPQFIFQYYEKEERGRGNFPDRFSARQFPNYSSELNVNALLLGDSALYLCASSFSRGEQYFGPGTRLTVT.

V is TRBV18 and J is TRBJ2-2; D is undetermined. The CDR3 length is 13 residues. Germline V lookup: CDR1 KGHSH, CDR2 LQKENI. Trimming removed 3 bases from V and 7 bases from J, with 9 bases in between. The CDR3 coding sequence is TGTGCCAGCTCACCGATGCAAAACGGGGAGCTGTTTTTT. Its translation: CASSPMQNGELFF.

The CDR3 DNA reads TGTGCCAGCAGCTTAGGCCCCGATAGGTGGAAAGGCGAGCAGTACTTC. Protein sequence: CASSLGPDRWKGEQYF. The chain has TRBV11-2 and TRBJ2-7; D unresolved. The V gene's germline CDR1 is SGHAT and CDR2 FQNNGV. This CDR3 is 16 amino acids long. V dropped 1 base and J dropped 6 bases, with 19 bases sitting between them.

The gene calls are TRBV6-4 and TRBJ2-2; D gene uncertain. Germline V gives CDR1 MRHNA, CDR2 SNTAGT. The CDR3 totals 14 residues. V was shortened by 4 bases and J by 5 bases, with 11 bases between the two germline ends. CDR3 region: CASSASLGTGELFF. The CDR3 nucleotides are TGTGCCAGCAGTGCCTCCCTCGGGACCGGGGAGCTGTTTTTT.

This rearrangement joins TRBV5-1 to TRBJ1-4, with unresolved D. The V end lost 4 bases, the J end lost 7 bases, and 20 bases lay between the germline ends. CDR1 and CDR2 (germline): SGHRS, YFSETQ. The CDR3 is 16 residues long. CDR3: CASSLRTEPFGEKLFF. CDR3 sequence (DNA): TGCGCCAGCAGCCTACGGACGGAGCCCTTTGGTGAAAAACTGTTTTTT.

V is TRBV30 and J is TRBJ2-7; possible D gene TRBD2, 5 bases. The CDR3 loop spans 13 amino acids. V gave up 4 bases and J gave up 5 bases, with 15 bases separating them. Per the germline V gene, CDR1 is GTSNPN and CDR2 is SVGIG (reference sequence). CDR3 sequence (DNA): TGTGCCTGGACTCGAGGGCCCGGGAACGAGCAGTACTTC. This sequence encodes CAWTRGPGNEQYF. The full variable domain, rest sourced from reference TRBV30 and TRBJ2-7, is SQTIHQWPATLVQPVGSPLSLECTVEGTSNPNLYWYRQAAGRGLQLLFYSVGIGQISSEVPQNLSASRPQDRQFILSSKKLLLSDSGFYLCAWTRGPGNEQYFGPGTRLTVT.

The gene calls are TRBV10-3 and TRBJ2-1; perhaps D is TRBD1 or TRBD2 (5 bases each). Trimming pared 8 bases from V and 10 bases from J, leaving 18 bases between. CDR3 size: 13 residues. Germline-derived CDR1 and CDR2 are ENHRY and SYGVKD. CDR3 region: CAIVGTHAGEQFF. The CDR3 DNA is TGTGCCATCGTAGGGACCCATGCCGGGGAGCAGTTCTTC.

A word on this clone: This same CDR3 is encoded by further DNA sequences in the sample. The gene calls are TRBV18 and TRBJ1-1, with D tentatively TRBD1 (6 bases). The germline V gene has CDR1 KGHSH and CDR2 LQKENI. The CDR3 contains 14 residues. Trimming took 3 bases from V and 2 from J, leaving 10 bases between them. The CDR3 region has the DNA TGTGCCAGCTCACCGAGCAGGGGCAACACTGAAGCTTTCTTT. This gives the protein CASSPSRGNTEAFF. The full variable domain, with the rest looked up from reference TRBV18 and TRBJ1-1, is NAGVMQNPRHLVRRRGQEARLRCSPMKGHSHVYWYRQLPEEGLKFMVYLQKENIIDESGMPKERFSAEFPKEGPSILRIQQVVRGDSAAYFCASSPSRGNTEAFFGQGTRLTVV.

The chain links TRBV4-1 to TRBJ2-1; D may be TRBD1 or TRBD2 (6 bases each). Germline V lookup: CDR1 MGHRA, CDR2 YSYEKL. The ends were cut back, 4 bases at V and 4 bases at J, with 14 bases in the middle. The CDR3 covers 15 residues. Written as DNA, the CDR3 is TGCGCCAGCAGCCGGCTGGGGGGCTCTTACAATGAGCAGTTCTTC. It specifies CASSRLGGSYNEQFF.

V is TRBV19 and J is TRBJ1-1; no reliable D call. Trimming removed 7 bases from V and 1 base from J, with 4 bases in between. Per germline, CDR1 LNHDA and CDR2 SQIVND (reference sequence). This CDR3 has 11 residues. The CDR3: CASNRNTEAFF. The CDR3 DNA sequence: TGTGCCAGTAATCGGAACACTGAAGCTTTCTTT. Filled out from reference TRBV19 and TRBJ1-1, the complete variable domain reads DGGITQSPKYLFRKEGQNVTLSCEQNLNHDAMYWYRQDPGQGLRLIYYSQIVNDFQKGDIAEGYSVSREKKESFPLTVTSAQKNPTAFYLCASNRNTEAFFGQGTRLTVV.

For the CDR3, the DNA is TGTGCCAGCAGCCATGCGTCATCCATGTACAATGAGCAGTTCTTC. Its protein product is CASSHASSMYNEQFF. The chain couples TRBV28 to TRBJ2-1; D gene ambiguous. Trimming took off 6 bases at V and 4 bases at J, with 16 bases between the two ends. Germline CDR1 MDHEN, CDR2 SYDVKM. The CDR3 loop spans 15 amino acids.

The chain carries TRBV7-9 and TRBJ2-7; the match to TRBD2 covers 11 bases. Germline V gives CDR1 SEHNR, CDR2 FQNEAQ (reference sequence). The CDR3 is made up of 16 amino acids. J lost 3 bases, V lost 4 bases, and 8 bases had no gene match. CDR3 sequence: CASSYLAGGSNYEQYF. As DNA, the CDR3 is TGTGCCAGCAGCTACCTAGCGGGAGGCTCCAACTACGAGCAGTACTTC. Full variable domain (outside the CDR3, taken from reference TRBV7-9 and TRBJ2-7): DTGVSQNPRHKITKRGQNVTFRCDPISEHNRLYWYRQTLGQGPEFLTYFQNEAQLEKSRLLSDRFSAERPKGSFSTLEIQRTEQGDSAMYLCASSYLAGGSNYEQYFGPGTRLTVT.

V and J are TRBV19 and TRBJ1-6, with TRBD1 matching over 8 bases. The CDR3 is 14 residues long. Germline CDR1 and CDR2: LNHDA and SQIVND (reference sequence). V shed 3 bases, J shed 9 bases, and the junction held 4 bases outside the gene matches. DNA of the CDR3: TGTGCCAGTAGTATGGCAGGGGGCTTTTCACCCCTCCACTTT. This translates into CASSMAGGFSPLHF.

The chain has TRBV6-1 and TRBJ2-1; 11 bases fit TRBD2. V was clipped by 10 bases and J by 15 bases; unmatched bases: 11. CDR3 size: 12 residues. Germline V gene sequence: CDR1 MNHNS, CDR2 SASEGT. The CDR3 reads CATTIAGGPPFF. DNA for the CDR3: TGTGCCACAACCATAGCGGGAGGGCCGCCGTTCTTC.

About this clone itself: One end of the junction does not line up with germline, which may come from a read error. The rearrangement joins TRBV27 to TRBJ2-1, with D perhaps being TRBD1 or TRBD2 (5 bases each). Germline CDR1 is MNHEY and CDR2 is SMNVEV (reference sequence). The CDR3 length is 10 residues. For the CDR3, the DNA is TGCGGGGCCTGGTACAATGAGCAGTTCTTC. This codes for CGAWYNEQFF.

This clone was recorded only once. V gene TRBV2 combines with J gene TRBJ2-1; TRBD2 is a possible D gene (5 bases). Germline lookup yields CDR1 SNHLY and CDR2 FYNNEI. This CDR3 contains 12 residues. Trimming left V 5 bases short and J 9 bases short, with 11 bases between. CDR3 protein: CASSRTWAEQFF. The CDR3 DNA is TGTGCCAGCAGTCGGACTTGGGCTGAGCAGTTCTTC. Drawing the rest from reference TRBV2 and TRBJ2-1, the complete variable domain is EPEVTQTPSHQVTQMGQEVILRCVPISNHLYFYWYRQILGQKVEFLVSFYNNEISEKSEIFDDQFSVERPDGSNFTLKIRSTKLEDSAMYFCASSRTWAEQFFGPGTRLTVL.

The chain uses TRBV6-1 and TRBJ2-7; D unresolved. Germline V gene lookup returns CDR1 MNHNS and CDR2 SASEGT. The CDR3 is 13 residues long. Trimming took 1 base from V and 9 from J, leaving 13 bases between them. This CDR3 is CASSEVARTGQYF. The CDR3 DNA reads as TGTGCCAGCAGTGAAGTCGCGAGGACCGGGCAGTACTTC.

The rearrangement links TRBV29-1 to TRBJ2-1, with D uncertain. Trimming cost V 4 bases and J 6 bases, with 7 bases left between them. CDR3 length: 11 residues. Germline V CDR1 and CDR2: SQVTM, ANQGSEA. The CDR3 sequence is CSVAPGNEQFF. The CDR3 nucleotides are TGCAGCGTTGCCCCGGGCAATGAGCAGTTCTTC.

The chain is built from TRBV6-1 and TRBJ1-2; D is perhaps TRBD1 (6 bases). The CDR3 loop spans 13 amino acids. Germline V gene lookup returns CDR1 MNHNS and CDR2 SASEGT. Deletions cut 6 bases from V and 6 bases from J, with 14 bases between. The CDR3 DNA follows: TGTGCCAGCAGCCTGACAGGTGAAGATGGCTACACCTTC. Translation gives CASSLTGEDGYTF.

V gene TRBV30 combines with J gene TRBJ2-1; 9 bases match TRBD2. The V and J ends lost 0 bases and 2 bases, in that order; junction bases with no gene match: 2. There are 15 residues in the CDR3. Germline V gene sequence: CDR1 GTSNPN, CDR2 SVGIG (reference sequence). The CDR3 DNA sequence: TGTGCCTGGAGTGTATCTAGCGGGACCTACAATGAGCAGTTCTTC. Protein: CAWSVSSGTYNEQFF.